The 25 T cell receptor beta chains below all came from one sample that was sequenced in a study of PD-1 blockade in classical Hodgkin lymphoma. Profiled with immunoSEQ multiplex PCR; TCRdb holds only in-frame clones, not every one. The sample lists about 44,000 clones, roughly 65% occurring once. Time point described: cycle 4 day 1 (C4D1), after 5 to 7 weeks of nivolumab. All trial patients relapsed after autologous stem cell transplantation. Sequenced here: peripheral blood mononuclear cells (PBMCs), sampled before the fourth cycle of nivolumab. All receptors come from a human donor with classical Hodgkin lymphoma.

The chain combines TRBV12-5 with TRBJ2-1, with D tentatively TRBD1 or TRBD2 (7 bases each). Germline CDR1 LGHNT, CDR2 FRNRAP. The CDR3 totals 14 residues. The V and J ends lost 5 bases and 6 bases respectively, with 14 bases between them. The CDR3 sequence: CASGPQGGRNEQFF. The DNA for the CDR3 is TGTGCTAGTGGTCCTCAGGGGGGGCGCAATGAGCAGTTCTTC.

The chain links TRBV29-1 to TRBJ2-1, with 7 positions matching TRBD1. Trimming removed 5 bases from V and 0 bases from J; junction bases left unmatched: 4. The CDR3 runs 14 residues. Germline V lookup: CDR1 SQVTM, CDR2 ANQGSEA. The chain's CDR3 is CSVTGQDSYNEQFF. The DNA of the CDR3 is TGCAGCGTTACCGGACAGGACTCCTACAATGAGCAGTTCTTC.

This clone was observed once. V is TRBV7-2 and J is TRBJ2-7, with 7 nucleotides matching TRBD2. Germline V gives CDR1 SGHTA, CDR2 FQGNSA. Trimming at V came to 3 bases and at J to 2 bases, leaving 7 bases not matched to a gene. The CDR3 runs to 15 residues. The CDR3 DNA sequence: TGTGCCAGCAGCTTGAGCGGGACGGCAACCTACGAGCAGTACTTC. This translates into CASSLSGTATYEQYF.

The chain recombines TRBV6-5 with TRBJ1-2; TRBD1 aligns across 7 bases. The junction had 3 bases not matched to a gene; V was cut back by 6 bases and J by 8 bases. The CDR3 loop spans 11 amino acids. In germline, CDR1 is MNHEY, CDR2 SVGAGI. DNA of the CDR3: TGTGCCAGCAGCGAAGGGGGCGGCTACACCTTC. Protein: CASSEGGGYTF.

The sample holds one count of this clone. This rearrangement joins TRBV6-5 to TRBJ2-7; 8 nucleotides line up with TRBD2. This CDR3 is built from 15 residues. V was clipped by 0 bases and J by 3 bases; unmatched bases: 4. The germline CDR1 and CDR2 sequences are MNHEY and SVGAGI. The CDR3 sequence: CASSYSSGRGYEQYF. The CDR3 DNA follows: TGTGCCAGCAGTTACTCCAGCGGGAGAGGCTACGAGCAGTACTTC.

The sample holds one count of this clone. The genes are TRBV28 and TRBJ2-5, with 8 bases identical to TRBD2. Per germline, CDR1 MDHEN and CDR2 SYDVKM. This CDR3 is 15 amino acids long. The ends lost 5 bases at V and 2 bases at J; junction bases unmatched: 7. In DNA, the CDR3 is TGTGCCAGCAGTACCCCCGGGGGGGTTCAAGAGACCCAGTACTTC. The encoded protein is CASSTPGGVQETQYF.

This clone was found a few times. The rearrangement links TRBV6-5 to TRBJ1-2; TRBD1 might be the D (5 bases). This CDR3 is built from 15 residues. V lost 6 bases and J lost 2, with 16 bases in between. CDR1 is MNHEY and CDR2 is SVGAGI in the germline V gene. In DNA form, the CDR3 reads TGTGCCAGCAGGAGTCCTCAGGGTAGGAACTATGGCTACACCTTC. It encodes CASRSPQGRNYGYTF.

This clone has just a few counts. V and J are TRBV5-4 and TRBJ1-5; D not certain. V was pared by 0 bases and J by 10 bases, with 11 bases between. The CDR3 loop spans 13 amino acids. From germline, CDR1 is SGHNT and CDR2 YYREEE (reference sequence). CDR3 in amino acids: CASSLVPPSPQHF. As DNA, the CDR3 is TGTGCCAGCAGCTTGGTGCCCCCTAGTCCCCAGCATTTT.

This clone has only one observation. The rearrangement uses TRBV4-1 and TRBJ2-1; 7 bases match TRBD1. In germline, CDR1 is MGHRA, CDR2 YSYEKL. There are 18 residues in the CDR3. V lost 4 bases to trimming and J lost 0 bases; unmatched junction nucleotides: 12. The CDR3 region has the DNA TGCGCCAGCAGCCCCCGGGACAGAGAGTTGGGCTCCTACAATGAGCAGTTCTTC. Translation gives CASSPRDRELGSYNEQFF.

This clone was observed once. The chain uses TRBV6-5 and TRBJ1-5, with 7 bases matching TRBD1. CDR1 is MNHEY and CDR2 is SVGAGI in the germline V gene. J lost 7 bases, V lost 6 bases, and 9 bases had no gene match. CDR3 size: 14 residues. CDR3 nucleotides: TGTGCCAGCAGGAAGGCAGGGGGAGGGCAGCCCCAGCATTTT. Encoded protein: CASRKAGGGQPQHF.

The chain carries TRBV6-1 and TRBJ2-1; 13 bases are a match to TRBD2. CDR3 size: 15 residues. Germline-derived CDR1 and CDR2 are MNHNS and SASEGT. The ends lost 1 base at V and 7 bases at J; junction bases unmatched: 1. CDR3 DNA: TGTGCCAGCAGTGAAGGGACTAGCGGGGGAAATGAGCAGTTCTTC. Residues: CASSEGTSGGNEQFF.

This clone came up a few times. This chain joins TRBV29-1 and TRBJ1-1; 9 bases are shared with TRBD1. V shed 3 bases and J 5 bases; nucleotides not matched to a gene: 4. The germline gives CDR1 SQVTM, CDR2 ANQGSEA. The length of the CDR3 is 13 residues. The CDR3 spells CSVESDRGTEAFF. The CDR3 region has the DNA TGCAGCGTTGAGTCGGACAGGGGTACTGAAGCTTTCTTT.

The gene calls are TRBV19 and TRBJ1-2; D is uncertain. There are 13 residues in the CDR3. Deletions cut 3 bases from V and 0 bases from J, with 5 bases between. The germline V gene has CDR1 LNHDA and CDR2 SQIVND (reference sequence). The CDR3 spells CASSMGTNYGYTF. Written as DNA, the CDR3 is TGTGCCAGTAGTATGGGCACTAACTATGGCTACACCTTC.

V and J are TRBV9 and TRBJ2-1; perhaps TRBD1 as D (6 bases). Germline values: CDR1 SGDLS, CDR2 YYNGEE. The CDR3 runs 17 residues. V shed 0 bases and J shed 0 bases, with 13 bases lying between them. CDR3 protein: CASSVALTGSSYNEQFF. The CDR3 DNA reads TGTGCCAGCAGCGTAGCGTTAACAGGGAGCTCCTACAATGAGCAGTTCTTC. Looking up the rest from reference TRBV9 and TRBJ2-1 gives the full variable domain: DSGVTQTPKHLITATGQRVTLRCSPRSGDLSVYWYQQSLDQGLQFLIQYYNGEERAKGNILERFSAQQFPDLHSELNLSSLELGDSALYFCASSVALTGSSYNEQFFGPGTRLTVL.

This chain joins TRBV15 and TRBJ2-2; 7 nucleotides line up with TRBD1. Germline CDR1 LNHNV, CDR2 YYDKDF (reference sequence). J lost 5 bases, V lost 5 bases, and 8 bases had no gene match. The CDR3 is 15 residues long. The DNA for the CDR3 is TGTGCCACCAGCGGGACAGCCAAGTTGACCGGGGAGCTGTTTTTT. Its translation: CATSGTAKLTGELFF.

There are a few counts of this clone. The chain couples TRBV30 to TRBJ1-1; a possible D gene is TRBD1 (6 bases). V was trimmed by 0 bases and J by 1 base, leaving 6 bases between them. CDR3 length equals 13 residues. Germline CDR1 GTSNPN, CDR2 SVGIG (reference sequence). The CDR3 DNA follows: TGTGCCTGGAGTGTGGGACAGAACACTGAAGCTTTCTTT. This encodes CAWSVGQNTEAFF. Using reference TRBV30 and TRBJ1-1 for the parts outside the CDR3, the full variable domain is SQTIHQWPATLVQPVGSPLSLECTVEGTSNPNLYWYRQAAGRGLQLLFYSVGIGQISSEVPQNLSASRPQDRQFILSSKKLLLSDSGFYLCAWSVGQNTEAFFGQGTRLTVV.

The V call is TRBV7-2, the J call TRBJ1-2; D is unclear. CDR3 length: 16 amino acids. The germline gives CDR1 SGHTA, CDR2 FQGNSA. Trimming cost V 2 bases and J 4 bases, with 17 bases left between them. In nucleotides, the CDR3 is TGTGCCAGCAGCTTATCGGGAAGCGGCCAGCTCTATGGCTACACCTTC. This sequence encodes CASSLSGSGQLYGYTF. The entire variable domain, with the rest obtained from reference TRBV7-2 and TRBJ1-2, is as follows: GAGVSQSPSNKVTEKGKDVELRCDPISGHTALYWYRQSLGQGLEFLIYFQGNSAPDKSGLPSDRFSAERTGGSVSTLTIQRTQQEDSAVYLCASSLSGSGQLYGYTFGSGTRLTVV.

This chain joins TRBV11-3 and TRBJ2-3, with 7 bases that match TRBD2. V trimming: 5 bases; J trimming: 0 bases; junction bases outside the gene matches: 11. Germline CDR1 and CDR2: SGHNT and YENEEA. The CDR3 extends over 17 amino acids. Written as DNA, the CDR3 is TGTGCCAGCAGCGCGCATCGGGGGGACTTTAGCACAGATACGCAGTATTTT. It encodes CASSAHRGDFSTDTQYF.

V is TRBV11-2 and J is TRBJ1-5; unclear D gene. The CDR3 spans 14 residues. Trimming removed 5 bases at V and 9 bases at J, with 17 bases between. Germline assignment: CDR1 SGHAT and CDR2 FQNNGV. CDR3 DNA: TGTGCCAGCAGCCCGGTGTCCAGCTCGGGGCCCCAGCATTTT. Residues: CASSPVSSSGPQHF.

The chain combines TRBV19 with TRBJ2-3; D uncertain. The length of the CDR3 is 14 residues. CDR1 and CDR2 (germline): LNHDA, SQIVND (reference sequence). V shed 1 base and J shed 8 bases, with 13 bases lying between them. The chain's CDR3 is CASSIGTELGTQYF. In DNA, the CDR3 is TGTGCCAGTAGTATAGGTACAGAGTTAGGTACGCAGTATTTT.

This clone has just a few counts. The rearrangement links TRBV19 to TRBJ1-6, with 7 nucleotides matching TRBD1. CDR1 is LNHDA, CDR2 SQIVND, per germline (reference sequence). This CDR3 is 13 amino acids long. V trimming: 11 bases; J trimming: 9 bases; junction bases outside the gene matches: 10. CDR3 bases: TGTGCCTCCGCGGGACAGTTGAGTTCACCCCTCCACTTT. It specifies CASAGQLSSPLHF.

Remarks on this clone: The junction differs from germline at one of its ends, possibly a read error. V usage is TRBV25-1 and J usage is TRBJ2-7, with D hard to call. The germline CDR1 and CDR2 sequences are MGHDK and SYGVNS. This CDR3 region has 13 residues. CDR3 residues: CASRGDGPYEQHF. For the CDR3, the DNA is TGTGCCAGCAGGGGCGACGGACCCTACGAGCAGCACTTC.

This chain uses TRBV10-3 with TRBJ2-1; maybe TRBD1 (6 bases). The CDR3 totals 12 residues. Germline V gene sequence: CDR1 ENHRY, CDR2 SYGVKD. Trimming pared 6 bases from V and 12 bases from J, leaving 15 bases between. CDR3: CAIRTGKGVQFF. CDR3 nucleotide sequence: TGTGCCATCAGGACTGGAAAGGGGGTGCAGTTCTTC.

The gene calls are TRBV7-2 and TRBJ2-7, with D perhaps TRBD1 (6 bases). CDR1 is SGHTA and CDR2 is FQGNSA in the germline V gene. This CDR3 comprises 13 residues. For the CDR3, the DNA is TGTGCTACTAGGGGGAGAAGCTCCTACGAGCAGTACTTC. This codes for CATRGRSSYEQYF.

This chain connects TRBV18 to TRBJ2-5; 7 bases fit TRBD2. CDR1 KGHSH and CDR2 LQKENI come from the germline V gene. The CDR3 runs to 14 residues. V shed 6 bases, J shed 1 base, and the junction held 5 bases outside the gene matches. The DNA of the CDR3 is TGTGCCAGCTCGATTTCTAGCGGCCAAGAGACCCAGTACTTC. This gives the protein CASSISSGQETQYF.